The next 20 T cell receptor beta chains were all read from a single sample in a study of blood T cells in healthy people across ages. Together with a sample-barcoded 5' primer, a J-beta primer mix was included in a second PCR lasting about 7 to 12 cycles. TCRdb recomputed calls from the 5' RACE reads with MiXCR, one row per CDR3 protein. The data contain some 370,000 distinct CDR3 sequences, approximately 47% of them seen just once; the ten biggest clones take up 45% to 60%. The sequenced sample consisted of blood. The receptors stem from a man aged 55 to 69 in good health.

This sequence joins TRBV20-1 and TRBJ2-7, with 16 bases lining up with TRBD2. With V trimmed by 2 bases and J by 1 base, 5 bases remained unmatched. Per the germline V gene, CDR1 is DFQATT and CDR2 is SNEGSKA (reference sequence). This CDR3 comprises 17 residues. The CDR3 is CSARTLGLAGGSYEQYF. The CDR3 DNA follows: TGCAGTGCTAGAACTCTGGGACTAGCGGGAGGGTCCTACGAGCAGTACTTC.

This chain links TRBV3-1 with TRBJ2-4; D remains ambiguous. The end of the DNA fits TRBJ2-7 better, so the J call may be wrong. The V gene's germline CDR1 is LGHDT and CDR2 YNNKEL (reference sequence). This CDR3 spans 12 amino acids. The DNA for the CDR3 is TGTGCCAGCAGCCACGGCTCCTACGAGCAGTACTTC. Amino acids: CASSHGSYEQYF.

This clonotype was counted a few times. This CDR3 is CASSLARPGSYEQYF. The CDR3 DNA follows: TGTGCCAGCAGCTTAGCGAGGCCGGGCAGCTACGAGCAGTACTTC. This chain links TRBV7-9 with TRBJ2-7; D remains ambiguous. The CDR3 is 15 amino acids. Germline V CDR1 and CDR2: SEHNR, FQNEAQ (reference sequence). V was clipped by 0 bases and J by 3 bases, with 12 bases between them.

The chain couples TRBV5-1 to TRBJ1-2; D is unclear. Germline assignment: CDR1 SGHRS and CDR2 YFSETQ. V lost 5 bases to trimming and J lost 7 bases, with 12 bases between them. There are 12 residues in the CDR3. CDR3 sequence: CASSTNSFGYTF. Here the CDR3 DNA reads TGCGCCAGCAGTACCAACTCGTTTGGCTACACCTTC. The full variable domain, its missing parts supplied by reference TRBV5-1 and TRBJ1-2, is KAGVTQTPRYLIKTRGQQVTLSCSPISGHRSVSWYQQTPGQGLQFLFEYFSETQRNKGNFPGRFSGRQFSNSRSEMNVSTLELGDSALYLCASSTNSFGYTFGSGTRLTVV.

This chain uses TRBV5-1 with TRBJ1-6, with 9 bases lining up with TRBD1. Germline V lookup: CDR1 SGHRS, CDR2 YFSETQ. The V and J ends lost 1 base and 9 bases, in that order; junction bases with no gene match: 8. This CDR3 is built from 16 residues. The CDR3 DNA is TGCGCCAGCAGCTTGCGCCCCGGGACAGGGCCTTCACCCCTCCACTTT. This translates into CASSLRPGTGPSPLHF. Full variable domain (outside the CDR3, taken from reference TRBV5-1 and TRBJ1-6): KAGVTQTPRYLIKTRGQQVTLSCSPISGHRSVSWYQQTPGQGLQFLFEYFSETQRNKGNFPGRFSGRQFSNSRSEMNVSTLELGDSALYLCASSLRPGTGPSPLHFGNGTRLTVT.

V usage is TRBV24-1 and J usage is TRBJ2-7, with D perhaps assigned TRBD1 or TRBD2 (5 bases each). From germline, CDR1 is KGHDR and CDR2 SFDVKD. The CDR3 covers 14 residues. V gave up 9 bases and J gave up 2 bases, with 16 bases separating them. CDR3 DNA: TGTGCCACCGGCTCAGGGACCCCTCCCTACGAGCAGTACTTC. This translates into CATGSGTPPYEQYF.

The CDR3 bases are TGTGCCAGCAGCCCCATAACGAGGGGGTCGTATCAGCCCCAGCATTTT. Translated, it gives CASSPITRGSYQPQHF. The genes are TRBV28 and TRBJ1-5, with a tentative D call TRBD1 (6 bases). The CDR3 runs 16 residues. CDR1 and CDR2 from the germline V gene are MDHEN and SYDVKM. V was shortened by 6 bases and J by 5 bases, with 20 bases between the two germline ends.

The V call is TRBV20-1, the J call TRBJ2-1; TRBD2 matches at 8 bases. This CDR3 is 15 amino acids long. Germline assignment: CDR1 DFQATT and CDR2 SNEGSKA (reference sequence). Trimming at V came to 2 bases and at J to 5 bases, leaving 8 bases not matched to a gene. The CDR3 coding sequence is TGCAGTGCTAGAAGCGGGAGAGGAACTAACAATGAGCAGTTCTTC. It is translated as CSARSGRGTNNEQFF.

CDR3 DNA sequence: TGCAGTGCTAGGGCAGGACTTAATGAAAAACTGTTTTTT. This translates into CSARAGLNEKLFF. V and J are TRBV20-1 and TRBJ1-4; D not resolved. The CDR3 length is 13 residues. Germline loops: CDR1 DFQATT, CDR2 SNEGSKA (reference sequence). The V gene lost 3 bases and the J gene lost 4 bases, with 9 bases spanning the gap.

As to this clonotype: The germline gene is not matched at one end of the junction; a read error may be the cause. This chain uses TRBV4-3 with TRBJ2-3; 7 bases are shared with TRBD1. CDR3 length: 17 residues. CDR1 is LGHNA and CDR2 is YSLEER in the germline V gene. The DNA for the CDR3 is TGCGCCAGCAGCCAAGATAGGAGTAGGGGGCTGGCAGATGCGCAGTATTTT. Protein product: CASSQDRSRGLADAQYF.

This chain connects TRBV20-1 to TRBJ2-7, with D possibly matching TRBD2 (7 bases). The DNA matches TRBJ2-5 better at its end, which makes the J call doubtful. Germline V gene lookup returns CDR1 DFQATT and CDR2 SNEGSKA (reference sequence). There are 15 residues in the CDR3. CDR3 nucleotide sequence: TGCAGTGCTAGAGGGGAGGGGGGTTCTCTGAAGACCCAGTACTTC. Its protein product is CSARGEGGSLKTQYF.

This clonotype was found many times. The chain uses TRBV12-3 or TRBV12-4 and TRBJ2-7; possibly TRBD1 for D (5 bases). The CDR3 extends over 14 amino acids. Trimming cost V 2 bases and J 5 bases, with 13 bases left between them. The CDR3 reads CASSLQGWSHEQYF. The CDR3 region has the DNA TGTGCCAGCAGTTTACAGGGTTGGTCCCACGAGCAGTACTTC.

The DNA for the CDR3 is TGCGCCAGCAGCCAAGATCTTGGGCGGGGGGAGCTGTTTTTT. This translates into CASSQDLGRGELFF. The chain joins TRBV4-3 to TRBJ2-2; D ambiguous. The CDR3 extends over 14 amino acids. Trimming pared 0 bases from V and 8 bases from J, leaving 10 bases between. CDR1 and CDR2 (germline): LGHNA, YSLEER.

V usage is TRBV7-9 and J usage is TRBJ1-1; D may be TRBD1 (6 bases). CDR3 length: 11 amino acids. Germline V CDR1 and CDR2: SEHNR, FQNEAQ (reference sequence). V lost 5 bases, J lost 11 bases, and 12 bases lay in between. This CDR3 reads CASSSNRDAFF. The CDR3 bases are TGTGCCAGCAGCAGTAACAGGGATGCTTTCTTT.

This chain joins TRBV2 and TRBJ2-7, with D possibly TRBD2 on 5 matching bases. The tail of the sequence fits TRBJ2-5 better, so the J call may be wrong. Germline CDR1 SNHLY, CDR2 FYNNEI. The CDR3 runs to 14 residues. The DNA for the CDR3 is TGTGCCAGCAGTGAAGGGGGATCTCGGGGGACCCAGTACTTC. As protein: CASSEGGSRGTQYF.

This clonotype has at least ten counts. As DNA, the CDR3 is TGTGCCAGCAGCTTGCCGGGCAGCTCCTACGAGCAGTACTTC. Its protein is CASSLPGSSYEQYF. The rearrangement links TRBV5-6 to TRBJ2-7; no clear D. This CDR3 spans 14 amino acids. Trimming removed 1 base from V and 0 bases from J, with 8 bases in between. Germline-derived CDR1 and CDR2 are SGHDT and YYEEEE.

This clonotype showed up just a few times. This chain links TRBV18 with TRBJ2-7, with D possibly being TRBD1 or TRBD2 (5 bases each). The CDR3 sequence is 15 residues long. The ends were cut back, 4 bases at V and 2 bases at J, with 15 bases in the middle. Germline CDR1 KGHSH, CDR2 LQKENI. CDR3 sequence reads: CASSLESGDPYEQYF. In nucleotides, the CDR3 is TGTGCCAGCTCACTCGAATCTGGGGACCCCTACGAGCAGTACTTC.

This chain joins TRBV7-2 and TRBJ2-7; perhaps TRBD1 as D (6 bases). Germline V gives CDR1 SGHTA, CDR2 FQGNSA. V was clipped by 1 base and J by 0 bases, with 13 bases between them. The CDR3 totals 16 residues. CDR3 in DNA: TGTGCCAGCAGCTTAGATCAGGGGTTCCCCTCCTACGAGCAGTACTTC. Encoded protein: CASSLDQGFPSYEQYF.

The chain has TRBV29-1 and TRBJ1-1; unclear D gene. Germline values: CDR1 SQVTM, CDR2 ANQGSEA. This CDR3 comprises 13 residues. V was clipped by 7 bases and J by 0 bases, with 12 bases between them. The CDR3 loop reads CSAVWQMNTEAFF. The CDR3 DNA follows: TGCAGCGCGGTCTGGCAGATGAACACTGAAGCTTTCTTT.

This clonotype has only one observation. The chain has TRBV7-9 and TRBJ1-2; no clear D gene. The V gene's germline CDR1 is SEHNR and CDR2 FQNEAQ (reference sequence). The CDR3 runs to 13 residues. Trimming cost V 1 base and J 9 bases, with 12 bases left between them. The CDR3 is CASSLDSIRSYTF. CDR3 DNA: TGTGCCAGCAGCTTAGACAGCATAAGGAGCTACACCTTC.